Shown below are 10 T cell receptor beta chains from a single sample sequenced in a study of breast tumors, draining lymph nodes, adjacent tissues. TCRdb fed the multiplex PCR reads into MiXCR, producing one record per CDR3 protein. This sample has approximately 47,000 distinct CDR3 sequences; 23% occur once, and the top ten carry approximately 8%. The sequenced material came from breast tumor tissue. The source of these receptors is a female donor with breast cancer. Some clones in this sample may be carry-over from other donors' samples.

Written as DNA, the CDR3 is TGTGCCATCACCTCACCCGGGACTAGCGGGACAGATACGCAGTATTTT. Translation: CAITSPGTSGTDTQYF. The genes are TRBV10-3 and TRBJ2-3; 12 positions agree with TRBD2. Germline trimming cut 7 bases from V and 3 bases from J; bases unmatched to any gene: 8. CDR1 ENHRY and CDR2 SYGVKD come from the germline V gene. The CDR3 consists of 16 residues.

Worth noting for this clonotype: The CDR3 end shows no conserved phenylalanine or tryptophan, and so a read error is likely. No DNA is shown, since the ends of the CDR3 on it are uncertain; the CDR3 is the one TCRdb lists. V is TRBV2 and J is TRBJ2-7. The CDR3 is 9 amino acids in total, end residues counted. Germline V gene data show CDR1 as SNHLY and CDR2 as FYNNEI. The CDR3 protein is CASSYSIGS.

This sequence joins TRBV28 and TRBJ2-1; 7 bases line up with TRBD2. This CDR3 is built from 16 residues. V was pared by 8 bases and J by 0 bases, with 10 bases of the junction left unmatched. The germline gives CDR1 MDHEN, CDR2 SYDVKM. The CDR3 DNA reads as TGTGCCAGCGAGGGCGGGAGCTGGAGCTCCTACAATGAGCAGTTCTTC. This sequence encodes CASEGGSWSSYNEQFF.

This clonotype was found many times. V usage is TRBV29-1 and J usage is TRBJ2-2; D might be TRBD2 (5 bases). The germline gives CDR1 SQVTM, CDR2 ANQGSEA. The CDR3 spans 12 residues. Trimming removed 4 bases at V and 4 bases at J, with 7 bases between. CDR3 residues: CSVVGVTGELFF. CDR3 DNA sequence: TGCAGCGTTGTCGGGGTCACCGGGGAGCTGTTTTTT.

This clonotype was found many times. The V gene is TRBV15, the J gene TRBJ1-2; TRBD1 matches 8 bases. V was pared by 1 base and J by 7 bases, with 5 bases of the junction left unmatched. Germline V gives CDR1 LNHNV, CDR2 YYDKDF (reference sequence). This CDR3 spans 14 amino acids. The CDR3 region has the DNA TGTGCCACCAGCAGAGTTCAGGGGGCCGGTGGCTACACCTTC. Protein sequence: CATSRVQGAGGYTF.

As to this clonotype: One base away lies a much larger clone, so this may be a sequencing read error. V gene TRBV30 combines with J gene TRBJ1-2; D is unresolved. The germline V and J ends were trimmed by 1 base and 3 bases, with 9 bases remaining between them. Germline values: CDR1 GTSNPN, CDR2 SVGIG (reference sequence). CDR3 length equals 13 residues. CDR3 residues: CAWSETPDYGYTF. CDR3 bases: TGTGCCTGGAGTGAAACCCCCGACTATGGCTACACCTTC.

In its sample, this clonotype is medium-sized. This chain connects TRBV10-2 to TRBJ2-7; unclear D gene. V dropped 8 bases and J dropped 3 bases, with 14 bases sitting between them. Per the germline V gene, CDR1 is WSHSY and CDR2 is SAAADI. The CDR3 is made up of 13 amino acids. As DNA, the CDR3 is TGCGCCAGCGGGCAAGGACCGGACTACGAGCAGTACTTC. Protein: CASGQGPDYEQYF.

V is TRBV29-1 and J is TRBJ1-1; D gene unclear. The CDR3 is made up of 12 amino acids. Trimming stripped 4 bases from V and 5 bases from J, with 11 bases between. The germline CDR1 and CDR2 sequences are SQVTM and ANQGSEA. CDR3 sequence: CSVGKRRTEAFF. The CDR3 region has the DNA TGCAGCGTTGGTAAGAGGAGGACTGAAGCTTTCTTT.

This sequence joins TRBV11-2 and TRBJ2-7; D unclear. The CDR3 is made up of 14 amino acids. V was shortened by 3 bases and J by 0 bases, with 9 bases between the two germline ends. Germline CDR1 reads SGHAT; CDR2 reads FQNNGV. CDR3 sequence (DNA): TGTGCCAGCAGCTTCGGGCGGCCCTCCTACGAGCAGTACTTC. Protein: CASSFGRPSYEQYF.

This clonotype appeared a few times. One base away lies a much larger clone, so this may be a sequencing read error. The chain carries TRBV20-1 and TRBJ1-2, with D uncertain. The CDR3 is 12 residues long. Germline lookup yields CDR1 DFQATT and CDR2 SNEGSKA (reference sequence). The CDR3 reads CSARDREGGYAF. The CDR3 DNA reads TGCAGTGCTAGAGATAGGGAGGGTGGCTACGCCTTC.